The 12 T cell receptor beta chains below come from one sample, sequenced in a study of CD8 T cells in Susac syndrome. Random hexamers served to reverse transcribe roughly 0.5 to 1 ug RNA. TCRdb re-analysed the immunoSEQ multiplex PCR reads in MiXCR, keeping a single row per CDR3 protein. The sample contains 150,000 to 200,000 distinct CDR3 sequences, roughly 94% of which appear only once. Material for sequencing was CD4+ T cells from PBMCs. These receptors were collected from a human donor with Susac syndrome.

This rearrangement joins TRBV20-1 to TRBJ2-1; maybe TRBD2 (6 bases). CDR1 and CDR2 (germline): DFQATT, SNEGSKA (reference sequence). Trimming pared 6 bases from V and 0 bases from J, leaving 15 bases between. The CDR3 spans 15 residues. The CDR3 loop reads CSAAPGTASYNEQFF. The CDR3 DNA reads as TGCAGTGCGGCCCCGGGGACTGCCTCCTACAATGAGCAGTTCTTC.

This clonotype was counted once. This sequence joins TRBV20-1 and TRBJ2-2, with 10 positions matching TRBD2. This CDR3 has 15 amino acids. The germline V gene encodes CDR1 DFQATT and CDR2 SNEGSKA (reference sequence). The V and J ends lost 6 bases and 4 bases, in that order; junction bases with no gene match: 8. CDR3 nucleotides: TGCAGTGCCCCACGGACTAGCGGACTCACCGGGGAGCTGTTTTTT. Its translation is CSAPRTSGLTGELFF.

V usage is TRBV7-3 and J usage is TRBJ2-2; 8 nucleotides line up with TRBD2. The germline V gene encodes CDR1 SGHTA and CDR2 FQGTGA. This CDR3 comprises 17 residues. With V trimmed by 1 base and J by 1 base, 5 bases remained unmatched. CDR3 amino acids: CASSLIRLAGNTGELFF. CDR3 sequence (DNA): TGTGCCAGCAGCTTAATTCGCCTAGCGGGGAACACCGGGGAGCTGTTTTTT.

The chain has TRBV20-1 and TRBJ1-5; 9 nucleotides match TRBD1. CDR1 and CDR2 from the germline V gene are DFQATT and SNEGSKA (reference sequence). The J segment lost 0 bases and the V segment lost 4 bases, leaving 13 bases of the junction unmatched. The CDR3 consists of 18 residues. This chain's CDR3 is CSATGTGKGTYSNQPQHF. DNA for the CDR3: TGCAGTGCTACCGGGACAGGGAAAGGGACATATAGCAATCAGCCCCAGCATTTT.

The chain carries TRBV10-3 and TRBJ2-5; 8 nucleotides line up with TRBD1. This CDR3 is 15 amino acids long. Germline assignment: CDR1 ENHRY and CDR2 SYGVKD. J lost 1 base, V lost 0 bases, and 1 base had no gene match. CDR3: CAISESGQGQETQYF. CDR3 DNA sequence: TGTGCCATCAGTGAGTCTGGACAGGGCCAAGAGACCCAGTACTTC.

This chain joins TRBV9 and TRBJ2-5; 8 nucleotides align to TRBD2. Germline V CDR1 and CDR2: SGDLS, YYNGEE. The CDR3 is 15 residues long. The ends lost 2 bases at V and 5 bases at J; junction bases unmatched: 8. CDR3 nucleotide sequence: TGTGCCAGCAGCGTCGCGGGGGGCCTCCGGGAGACCCAGTACTTC. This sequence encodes CASSVAGGLRETQYF.

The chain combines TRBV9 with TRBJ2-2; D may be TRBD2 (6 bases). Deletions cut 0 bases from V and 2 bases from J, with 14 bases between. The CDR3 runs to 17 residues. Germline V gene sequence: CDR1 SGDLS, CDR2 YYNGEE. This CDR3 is CASSVAAGTYNTGELFF. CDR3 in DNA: TGTGCCAGCAGCGTAGCTGCCGGGACTTATAACACCGGGGAGCTGTTTTTT. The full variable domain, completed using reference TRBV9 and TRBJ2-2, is DSGVTQTPKHLITATGQRVTLRCSPRSGDLSVYWYQQSLDQGLQFLIQYYNGEERAKGNILERFSAQQFPDLHSELNLSSLELGDSALYFCASSVAAGTYNTGELFFGEGSRLTVL.

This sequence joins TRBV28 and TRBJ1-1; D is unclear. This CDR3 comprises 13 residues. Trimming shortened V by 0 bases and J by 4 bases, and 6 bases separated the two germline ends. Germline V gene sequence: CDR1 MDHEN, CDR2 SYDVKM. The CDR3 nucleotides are TGTGCCAGCAGTTTATGGGCGCGCACTGAAGCTTTCTTT. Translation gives CASSLWARTEAFF.

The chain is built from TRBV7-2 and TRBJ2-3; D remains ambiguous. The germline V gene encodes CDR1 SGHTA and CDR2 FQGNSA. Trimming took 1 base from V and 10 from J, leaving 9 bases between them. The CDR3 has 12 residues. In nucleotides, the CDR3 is TGTGCCAGCAGCTTAGGTCTTGGGGCGCAGTATTTT. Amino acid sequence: CASSLGLGAQYF.

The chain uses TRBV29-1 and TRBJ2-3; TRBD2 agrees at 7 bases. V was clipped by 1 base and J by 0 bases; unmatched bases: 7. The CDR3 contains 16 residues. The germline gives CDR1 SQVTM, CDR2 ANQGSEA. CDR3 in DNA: TGCAGCGTTGAAGCAGCGGGACTGTCTAGCACAGATACGCAGTATTTT. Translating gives CSVEAAGLSSTDTQYF.

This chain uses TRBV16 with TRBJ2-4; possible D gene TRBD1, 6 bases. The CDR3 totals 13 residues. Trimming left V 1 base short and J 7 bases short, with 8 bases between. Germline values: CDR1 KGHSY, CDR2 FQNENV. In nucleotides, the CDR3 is TGTGCCAGCAGCCAATATCAGGGGAACATTCAGTACTTC. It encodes CASSQYQGNIQYF. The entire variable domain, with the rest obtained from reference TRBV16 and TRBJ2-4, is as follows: GEEVAQTPKHLVRGEGQKAKLYCAPIKGHSYVFWYQQVLKNEFKFLISFQNENVFDETGMPKERFSAKCLPNSPCSLEIQATKLEDSAVYFCASSQYQGNIQYFGAGTRLSVL.

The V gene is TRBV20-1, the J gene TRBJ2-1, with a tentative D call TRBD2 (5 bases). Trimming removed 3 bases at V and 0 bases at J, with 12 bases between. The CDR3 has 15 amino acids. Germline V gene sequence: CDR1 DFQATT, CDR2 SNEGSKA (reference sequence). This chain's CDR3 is CSASFDTSSYNEQFF. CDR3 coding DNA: TGCAGTGCTAGTTTTGATACTAGCTCCTACAATGAGCAGTTCTTC.